This passage covers 24 T cell receptor beta chains from one sample sequenced in a study of blood T cell repertoires in COVID-19. TCRdb's table, derived via immunoSEQ multiplex PCR, lists solely in-frame clones and lacks some. Of about 38,000 clones listed, around 70% are singletons. The source material was peripheral blood. All receptors derive from a man between 65 and 85 years old with COVID-19, enrolled during active disease.

The chain recombines TRBV24-1 with TRBJ2-2, with D unclear. V was pared by 9 bases and J by 0 bases, with 7 bases between. CDR1 KGHDR and CDR2 SFDVKD come from the germline V gene. This CDR3 contains 13 residues. CDR3 in DNA: TGTGCCACCGGTCCAGCGAACACCGGGGAGCTGTTTTTT. This codes for CATGPANTGELFF.

This clone counts as medium-sized (0.01 to 0.1%). The chain links TRBV4-2 to TRBJ2-1; 8 nucleotides match TRBD2. V shed 0 bases and J 5 bases; nucleotides not matched to a gene: 9. Looked up from germline, CDR1 is LGHNA and CDR2 is YNFKEQ. This CDR3 has 17 amino acids. The CDR3 sequence is CASSQDVGLVGNNEQFF. DNA for the CDR3: TGTGCCAGCAGCCAAGATGTGGGACTAGTCGGTAACAATGAGCAGTTCTTC.

V is TRBV30 and J is TRBJ2-1; D is ambiguous. V shed 0 bases and J shed 6 bases, with 12 bases lying between them. This CDR3 region has 14 residues. Germline loops: CDR1 GTSNPN, CDR2 SVGIG (reference sequence). DNA for the CDR3: TGTGCCTGGAGTGTACGTCTACCAATCAATGAGCAGTTCTTC. Protein: CAWSVRLPINEQFF.

The V call is TRBV5-1, the J call TRBJ1-3; D is possibly TRBD1 (5 bases). The CDR3 extends over 15 amino acids. CDR1 and CDR2 from the germline V gene are SGHRS and YFSETQ. V lost 1 base, J lost 3 bases, and 11 bases lay in between. CDR3 coding DNA: TGCGCCAGCAGCTTGACAGGAATTATTGGAAACACCATATATTTT. As protein: CASSLTGIIGNTIYF.

The chain recombines TRBV3-1 (or the pseudogene TRBV3-2) with TRBJ1-6, with a weak D call TRBD1 (6 bases). The ends were cut back, 0 bases at V and 9 bases at J, with 27 bases in the middle. Germline V gives CDR1 LGHDT, CDR2 YNNKEL (reference sequence). This CDR3 contains 20 residues. CDR3 coding DNA: TGTGCCAGCAGCCAAGAAGGGGGACGAGTTCACATCGGAAGCAGTTCACCCCTCCACTTT. Protein: CASSQEGGRVHIGSSSPLHF.

This chain uses TRBV2 with TRBJ2-6, with no clear D. This CDR3 contains 13 residues. V was pared by 6 bases and J by 2 bases, with 5 bases between. Germline CDR1 reads SNHLY; CDR2 reads FYNNEI. Written as DNA, the CDR3 is TGTGCCAGCAGCCCGGCTGGGGCCAACGTCCTGACTTTC. Its protein product is CASSPAGANVLTF. Full variable domain (remainder filled in from reference TRBV2 and TRBJ2-6): EPEVTQTPSHQVTQMGQEVILRCVPISNHLYFYWYRQILGQKVEFLVSFYNNEISEKSEIFDDQFSVERPDGSNFTLKIRSTKLEDSAMYFCASSPAGANVLTFGAGSRLTVL.

The chain carries TRBV27 and TRBJ2-7, with D perhaps matching TRBD1 (7 bases). The CDR3 spans 14 residues. Germline CDR1 MNHEY, CDR2 SMNVEV (reference sequence). Deletions cut 2 bases from V and 1 base from J, with 9 bases between. The CDR3 DNA is TGTGCCAGCAGTTTACAGGGGGGATCCTACGAGCAGTACTTC. This sequence encodes CASSLQGGSYEQYF.

This sequence joins TRBV30 and TRBJ2-1, with TRBD2 matching over 7 bases. The CDR3 spans 13 residues. With 4 bases clipped from V and 8 bases from J, the junction kept 8 bases outside the gene matches. Germline values: CDR1 GTSNPN, CDR2 SVGIG (reference sequence). CDR3 amino acids: CAWTPGLGDEQFF. CDR3 DNA sequence: TGTGCCTGGACCCCTGGACTAGGGGATGAGCAGTTCTTC.

This clone was seen only a few times. The chain couples TRBV27 to TRBJ1-6, with 7 bases fitting TRBD1. Trimming cost V 6 bases and J 6 bases; bases outside gene matches: 2. The CDR3 runs 13 residues. The germline CDR1 and CDR2 sequences are MNHEY and SMNVEV (reference sequence). CDR3: CASRRQGNSPLHF. In DNA, the CDR3 is TGTGCCAGCAGAAGACAGGGTAATTCACCCCTCCACTTT.

The CDR3 is CASSQRGRNQPQHF. CDR3 coding DNA: TGTGCCAGCAGCCAAAGGGGCAGAAATCAGCCCCAGCATTTT. The rearrangement uses TRBV5-8 and TRBJ1-5, with TRBD1 as a possible D gene (5 bases). Trimming took 4 bases from V and 4 from J, leaving 12 bases between them. CDR3 length: 14 amino acids. CDR1 and CDR2 from the germline V gene are SGHTS and YDEGEE. Supplemented by reference TRBV5-8 and TRBJ1-5, the full variable domain reads EAGVTQSPTHLIKTRGQQATLRCSPISGHTSVYWYQQALGLGLQFLLWYDEGEERNRGNFPPRFSGRQFPNYSSELNVNALELEDSALYLCASSQRGRNQPQHFGDGTRLSIL.

The J gene is TRBJ2-1, the V gene TRBV28, with D possibly TRBD1 on 6 matching bases. Germline V gene sequence: CDR1 MDHEN, CDR2 SYDVKM. V lost 8 bases and J 4 bases, leaving 21 bases between the germline ends. The CDR3 length is 16 residues. DNA of the CDR3: TGTGCCAGCTCGCTTACAGGGAAAAAGTGGTACAATGAGCAGTTCTTC. This sequence encodes CASSLTGKKWYNEQFF. Looking up the rest from reference TRBV28 and TRBJ2-1 gives the full variable domain: DVKVTQSSRYLVKRTGEKVFLECVQDMDHENMFWYRQDPGLGLRLIYFSYDVKMKEKGDIPEGYSVSREKKERFSLILESASTNQTSMYLCASSLTGKKWYNEQFFGPGTRLTVL.

The rearrangement links TRBV7-9 to TRBJ2-1; D is perhaps TRBD2 (6 bases). The ends were cut back, 5 bases at V and 7 bases at J, with 21 bases in the middle. Germline V gene lookup returns CDR1 SEHNR and CDR2 FQNEAQ (reference sequence). CDR3 length equals 16 residues. The CDR3 DNA is TGTGCCAGCAGCCACGGCTCGGTAGCGGTGGCTAATGAGCAGTTCTTC. This translates into CASSHGSVAVANEQFF.

Judged by abundance, this clone is medium-sized (0.01 to 0.1%). The chain has TRBV9 and TRBJ2-1; D is ambiguous. Germline CDR1 reads SGDLS; CDR2 reads YYNGEE. CDR3 length: 15 amino acids. V lost 5 bases to trimming and J lost 2 bases, with 14 bases between them. The CDR3 protein is CASSRSLSAYNEQFF. The DNA of the CDR3 is TGTGCCAGCAGTCGTAGCCTTTCCGCCTACAATGAGCAGTTCTTC.

V usage is TRBV20-1 and J usage is TRBJ1-2; D remains ambiguous. The CDR3 is 11 residues long. V lost 6 bases, J lost 3 bases, and 8 bases lay in between. Germline CDR1 is DFQATT and CDR2 is SNEGSKA (reference sequence). DNA of the CDR3: TGCAGTGCCCCGGTCTACTATGGCTACACCTTC. This encodes CSAPVYYGYTF.

The rearrangement links TRBV15 to TRBJ2-7; D unclear. This CDR3 has 13 amino acids. Germline V gives CDR1 LNHNV, CDR2 YYDKDF (reference sequence). The V and J ends lost 8 bases and 2 bases respectively, with 13 bases between them. CDR3 residues: CATSADTTYEQYF. CDR3 sequence (DNA): TGTGCCACCTCCGCCGACACAACCTACGAGCAGTACTTC.

The V call is TRBV6-6, the J call TRBJ2-5, with 13 bases identical to TRBD2. The CDR3 has 15 amino acids. CDR1 is MNHNY and CDR2 is SVGAGI in the germline V gene (reference sequence). The ends lost 6 bases at V and 2 bases at J; junction bases unmatched: 3. This CDR3 reads CASSQGLAGQETQYF. CDR3 sequence (DNA): TGTGCCAGCAGCCAGGGACTAGCGGGACAAGAGACCCAGTACTTC.

The V and J genes are TRBV6-2 or TRBV6-3 and TRBJ2-7; 9 bases align to TRBD1. Germline V gene sequence: CDR1 MNHEY, CDR2 SVGEGT. J gave up 4 bases and V 1 base, and 5 bases lay outside the gene matches. The CDR3 consists of 15 residues. The CDR3 spells CASSYYTGGSYEQYF. In DNA, the CDR3 is TGTGCCAGCAGTTACTATACAGGGGGCAGTTACGAGCAGTACTTC.

V and J are TRBV12-5 and TRBJ2-7; 8 nucleotides align to TRBD2. The germline V gene encodes CDR1 LGHNT and CDR2 FRNRAP. The CDR3 totals 14 residues. After removal of 2 bases from V and 2 bases from J, the junction contained 2 bases not matched to a gene. The CDR3 bases are TGTGCTAGTGGTTTGACTAGCGGAACCTACGAGCAGTACTTC. It specifies CASGLTSGTYEQYF.

J is TRBJ2-7 and V is TRBV11-2, with 7 bases that match TRBD2. V was clipped by 5 bases and J by 1 base; unmatched bases: 14. CDR1 is SGHAT, CDR2 FQNNGV, per germline. CDR3 length: 17 amino acids. The chain's CDR3 is CASSPGSGWGLSYEQYF. CDR3 bases: TGTGCCAGCAGCCCCGGGAGTGGATGGGGACTATCCTACGAGCAGTACTTC.

This clone was seen only once. V usage is TRBV2 and J usage is TRBJ2-7, with D hard to call. V was trimmed by 5 bases and J by 7 bases, leaving 12 bases between them. There are 12 residues in the CDR3. Per the germline V gene, CDR1 is SNHLY and CDR2 is FYNNEI. As DNA, the CDR3 is TGTGCCAGCAGTTATACACCGCGGGAGCAGTACTTC. It translates to CASSYTPREQYF.

This chain joins TRBV27 and TRBJ2-1; TRBD1 aligns across 8 bases. This CDR3 has 14 residues. V gave up 3 bases and J gave up 7 bases; unmatched junction bases: 5. Germline loops: CDR1 MNHEY, CDR2 SMNVEV (reference sequence). CDR3 in amino acids: CASSLTGVRNEQFF. Written as DNA, the CDR3 is TGTGCCAGCAGTTTGACAGGGGTAAGGAATGAGCAGTTCTTC.

This chain joins TRBV7-3 and TRBJ2-1; 13 nucleotides align to TRBD2. Per germline, CDR1 SGHTA and CDR2 FQGTGA. The V gene end was trimmed by 2 bases and the J gene end by 5 bases; junction bases not matched to a gene: 6. This CDR3 comprises 17 residues. CDR3 DNA sequence: TGTGCCAGCAGCTTACCTCGGACTAGCGGGGGAAACAATGAGCAGTTCTTC. Translated, it gives CASSLPRTSGGNNEQFF.

The CDR3: CASSGGQNTEAFF. CDR3 nucleotide sequence: TGTGCCAGTAGTGGAGGGCAGAACACTGAAGCTTTCTTT. The chain joins TRBV19 to TRBJ1-1; D remains unclear. The length of the CDR3 is 13 residues. Germline assignment: CDR1 LNHDA and CDR2 SQIVND (reference sequence). Trimming removed 5 bases from V and 1 base from J, with 8 bases in between.

This clone was picked up a small number of times. V gene TRBV27 combines with J gene TRBJ2-7; TRBD2 might be the D (6 bases). V lost 5 bases and J 3 bases, leaving 23 bases between the germline ends. Germline-derived CDR1 and CDR2 are MNHEY and SMNVEV (reference sequence). There are 17 residues in the CDR3. The CDR3 is CASSPSGTYTTLYEQYF. The CDR3 DNA follows: TGTGCCAGCAGTCCGTCGGGGACTTACACAACTCTCTACGAGCAGTACTTC.